This T cell receptor (beta chain) stems from a study of cytomegalovirus exposure and HLA in healthy donors. V dropped 0 bases and J dropped 1; count of bases not matched to a gene: 8. The CDR3 consists of 18 residues. Germline assignment: CDR1 MNHEY and CDR2 SMNVEV (reference sequence). On this clone: Its target is unknown.

Vbeta (60) and Jbeta (13) primers were used in the PCR. Using immunoSEQ multiplex PCR, the repertoire was profiled, and TCRdb retains in-frame clones only, with some absent. The repertoire includes some 120,000 clones, 55% to 75% of them detected once, and about 1.5% sits in the top ten. Overall study findings and caveats: A later analysis linked a missense variant in DCLRE1C to the trimming of TCR beta V and J genes. Common viral pathogens were later found to be apparently linked to several of the most significant clusters. Researchers counted around 150 TCR beta chains as cytomegalovirus-associated. Most TCR sequences were uncommon, yet certain public TCRs appeared in many donors.

This chain connects TRBV27 to TRBJ2-2; 7 bases fit TRBD1. This clonotype was obtained from a man in his thirties or forties in good health and CMV-seropositive. Material: PBMCs. CDR3 protein: CASSLSGRGRWNTGELFF. CDR3 bases: TGTGCCAGCAGTTTATCGGGAAGGGGGCGGTGGAACACCGGGGAGCTGTTTTTT.